Listed below are T cell receptor beta chains from one sample, sequenced in a study of CD8 T cells in Susac syndrome. TCRdb processed the immunoSEQ multiplex PCR reads anew with MiXCR; each CDR3 protein has one entry. The sample includes about 300,000 distinct CDR3 sequences, approximately 85% of them seen just once. The sample comprised CD8+ T cells from PBMCs. Receptors were obtained from a human donor with multiple sclerosis. The CDR3 runs from the conserved cysteine through the conserved F or W. A D gene is named only where the DNA matches it firmly. The size entry is marked missing in some rows and otherwise reads once, few, many or a size class.

clone_size	d_call	j_call	v_call	cdr3_nt	cdr3_aa
NA	NA	TRBJ1-2	TRBV4-3	TGCGCCAGCAGCCAAGTTGAGACCGGGTGGGCTGACTATGGCTACACCTTC	CASSQVETGWADYGYTF
NA	TRBD2	TRBJ2-5	TRBV27	TGTGCCAGCAGTTTGGGGCTAGCGGGAGAGACCCAGTACTTC	CASSLGLAGETQYF
once	NA	TRBJ1-1	TRBV6-5	TGTGCCAGCAGTGATCTGGCCGACACTGAAGCTTTCTTT	CASSDLADTEAFF
NA	TRBD1	TRBJ2-3	TRBV7-9	TGTGCCAGCAGCCGGGACAGGGGGCTTAAAGATACGCAGTATTTT	CASSRDRGLKDTQYF
few	NA	TRBJ2-7	TRBV6-5	TGTGCCAGCAGTTACGGGGTCTACGAGCAGTACTTC	CASSYGVYEQYF
NA	NA	TRBJ2-1	TRBV7-6	TGTGCCAGCAGCTTACGGGTTTGGACCGCCGAGAGGTTAGCGGACAATGAGCAGTTCTTC	CASSLRVWTAERLADNEQFF
NA	NA	TRBJ2-7	TRBV28	TGTGCCAGCAGTTTTCAGCTTGAGAGGGGGTCTGTCCCGAAAGGTTACGAGCAGTACTTC	CASSFQLERGSVPKGYEQYF
NA	TRBD1	TRBJ2-2	TRBV15	TGTGCCACCAGACCTATTCAGGGGGCCGCGTACACCGGGGAGCTGTTTTTT	CATRPIQGAAYTGELFF
NA	NA	TRBJ1-2	TRBV9	TGTGCCAGCAGCGTAAGCAGGGAAGATAACTATGGCTACACCTTC	CASSVSREDNYGYTF
NA	TRBD1	TRBJ1-2	TRBV29-1	TGCAGCGTAAAACCCTGGGACAGGGAGGCCCCGGCCAACTATGGCTACACCTTC	CSVKPWDREAPANYGYTF
NA	TRBD1	TRBJ1-4	TRBV6-1	TGTGCCAGCGGGACAGCGGACGGAAAACTGTTTTTT	CASGTADGKLFF
NA	NA	TRBJ1-4	TRBV5-7	TGTGCCAGCAGCTTGTGCAGGCCCCGGGAAAAACTGTTTTTT	CASSLCRPREKLFF
NA	NA	TRBJ2-7	TRBV27	TGTGCCAGCAGTTTTGGTAACCCCGCCTCCTACGAGCAGTACTTC	CASSFGNPASYEQYF
few	TRBD2	TRBJ2-1	TRBV11-2	TGTGCCAGCAGCTTCCTTAGCGGGAGGAGCTACAATGAGCAGTTCTTC	CASSFLSGRSYNEQFF
NA	NA	TRBJ2-7	TRBV20-1	TGCAGTGCTAGAGATCTCGTGAGCGGAACCTACGAGCAGTACTTC	CSARDLVSGTYEQYF
NA	TRBD2	TRBJ2-1	TRBV6-5	TGTGCCAGCTCCAGTGGGAGGGACGATGAGCAGTTCTTC	CASSSGRDDEQFF
NA	TRBD1	TRBJ1-2	TRBV20-1	TGCAGTGCTAAGGACAGGAACCACTATGGCTACACCTTC	CSAKDRNHYGYTF
NA	NA	TRBJ2-7	TRBV7-9	TGTGCCAGCAGCTTCCCCGGGACTGGTCGGTCCTACGAGCAGTACTTC	CASSFPGTGRSYEQYF
NA	TRBD2	TRBJ2-7	TRBV23-1	TGCGCCAGCAGAGTTGGGGCGGGGGACTATCCCTACGAGCAGTACTTC	CASRVGAGDYPYEQYF
NA	TRBD2	TRBJ2-3	TRBV2	TGTGCCAGCCCGCCTAGCGGGAGGACAGATACGCAGTATTTT	CASPPSGRTDTQYF
NA	NA	TRBJ1-5	TRBV6-6	TGTGCCAGCAGTTGGTCCGGGGGCGGTCAGCCCCAGCATTTT	CASSWSGGGQPQHF
NA	TRBD2	TRBJ2-1	TRBV28	TGTGCCAGCAGTCCTAGGGGTGGACTAGCGGGGTACAATGAGCAGTTCTTC	CASSPRGGLAGYNEQFF
few	NA	TRBJ1-1	TRBV4-1	TGCGCCAGCAGCCAAGTTCCACAGGCGACTGAAGCTTTCTTT	CASSQVPQATEAFF
NA	TRBD2	TRBJ2-1	TRBV20-1	TGCAGTGCTAGAGACCCTACTAGCGGGAGAGTTGTGGAGCAGTTCTTC	CSARDPTSGRVVEQFF
NA	NA	TRBJ2-7	TRBV4-1	TGCGCCAGCAGCCAAGATGTATCGGGGCTAGGCGAGCAGTACTTC	CASSQDVSGLGEQYF
NA	TRBD1	TRBJ2-7	TRBV5-4	TGTGCCAGCAGCACCCCGGGACAGGGGATCTACGAGCAGTACTTC	CASSTPGQGIYEQYF
NA	NA	TRBJ2-3	TRBV6-2/TRBV6-3	TGTGCCAGCAGTTACTCGTCGGGATCCAACACAGATACGCAGTATTTT	CASSYSSGSNTDTQYF
once	TRBD1	TRBJ2-7	TRBV7-9	TGTGCCAGCAGCTTGGCACAGGGGAGTATCTACGAGCAGTACTTC	CASSLAQGSIYEQYF
once	TRBD2	TRBJ2-7	TRBV20-1	TGCAGTGCTGATAGCGGGAGTACCTACGAGCAGTACTTC	CSADSGSTYEQYF
few	NA	TRBJ2-7	TRBV6-2/TRBV6-3	TGTGCCAGCAGCCACTACGAGCAGTACTTC	CASSHYEQYF
NA	NA	TRBJ1-5	TRBV6-5	TGTGCCAGCAGTTGGCCTTCGGGGCCCCAGCATTTT	CASSWPSGPQHF
NA	TRBD2	TRBJ2-7	TRBV27	TGTGCCAGCAGTATTGGGACTAGCGGGTCCTGGGAGCAGTACTTC	CASSIGTSGSWEQYF
NA	NA	TRBJ2-7	TRBV10-3	TGTGCCATCAGTGGAACGTATCAGGATTCGAGGCCCTACGAGCAGTACTTC	CAISGTYQDSRPYEQYF
once	TRBD1	TRBJ2-1	TRBV7-6	TGTGCCAGCAGCCCCACAGGGGCCGCCCAGCAGTTCTTC	CASSPTGAAQQFF
NA	TRBD1	TRBJ2-1	TRBV27	TGTGCCAGCAGTTTATTTACAGGGGTAAACTACAATGAGCAGTTCTTC	CASSLFTGVNYNEQFF
NA	NA	TRBJ1-3	TRBV30	TGTGCCTGGAGTGTAGACGGAAGCTCTGGAAACACCATATATTTT	CAWSVDGSSGNTIYF
NA	NA	TRBJ2-5	TRBV7-2	TGTGCCACCACGATTGGGGGAGAGACCCAGTACTTC	CATTIGGETQYF
NA	NA	TRBJ1-1	TRBV27	TGTGCCAGCAGTTTAGGTTGGACCACTGAAGCTTTCTTT	CASSLGWTTEAFF
NA	TRBD2	TRBJ2-7	TRBV6-6	TGTGCCAGCAGTTACCTTACTAGCGGGAGCGGCGAGCAGTACTTC	CASSYLTSGSGEQYF
NA	TRBD2	TRBJ2-7	TRBV5-4	TGTGCCAGCAGCCTCATTCCGGGACTAGCAGATTCAGCCTACGAGCAGTACTTC	CASSLIPGLADSAYEQYF
NA	TRBD1	TRBJ2-1	TRBV3-1	TGTGCCAGCAGCCAAGCTTGGAACAGGGGAGCTTACAATGAGCAGTTCTTC	CASSQAWNRGAYNEQFF
NA	NA	TRBJ1-5	TRBV7-9	TGTGCCAGCAGCTCGGACGGATTCAATCAGCCCCAGCATTTT	CASSSDGFNQPQHF
NA	TRBD1	TRBJ1-2	TRBV28	TGTGCCAGCAGTCCCCCGACAGGGGCCTATGGCTACACCTTC	CASSPPTGAYGYTF
NA	NA	TRBJ1-4	TRBV27	TGTGCCAGCAGTTTGGTGACCGCGGGGAGGAGGAGTTGTGAAAAACTGTTTTTT	CASSLVTAGRRSCEKLFF
once	NA	TRBJ2-7	TRBV18	TGTGCCAGCTCACCAGACCCAGGTTCCTACGAGCAGTACTTC	CASSPDPGSYEQYF
NA	NA	TRBJ1-1	TRBV15	TGTGCCACCAGCAGCGGCAACACTGAAGCTTTCTTT	CATSSGNTEAFF
NA	TRBD2	TRBJ2-7	TRBV7-2	TGTGCCAGCAGCCCTGGACTAGCGGGAGTATGGGAGCAGTACTTC	CASSPGLAGVWEQYF
NA	NA	TRBJ2-2	TRBV30	TGTGCCTGGAGTGTACTAGTCCCGTCCGGGGAGCTGTTTTTT	CAWSVLVPSGELFF